The source of this T cell receptor beta chain is a study of identical twins' blood T cells. The CDR3 is made up of 14 amino acids. V was clipped by 6 bases and J by 0 bases, with 10 bases between them. The germline CDR1 and CDR2 sequences are MNHEY and SVGAGI. Each TCR cDNA library carried sample-specific barcodes on both ends. In the original processing: Each library had roughly 2.2 to 4 million CDR3 reads and about 100,000 to nearly 500,000 clonotypes. TCRdb redid the calling of the 5' RACE reads with MiXCR, one entry per CDR3 protein. The V and J calls come from TCRdb's annotation, not from the publication. In the table there are 350,000 to 400,000 distinct CDR3 sequences, 28% of which are singletons. The donors were healthy female monozygous twins, three pairs in total. Likely shared infections and vaccines: all three twin pairs were reared together.

The specimen was PBMCs. The TCR was taken from a woman aged 18-50 years in good health. J is TRBJ2-3 and V is TRBV6-5; the D gene is possibly TRBD1 (6 bases). In DNA, the CDR3 is TGTGCCAGCAGAAACAGGGCGAGCACAGATACGCAGTATTTT. It translates to CASRNRASTDTQYF.